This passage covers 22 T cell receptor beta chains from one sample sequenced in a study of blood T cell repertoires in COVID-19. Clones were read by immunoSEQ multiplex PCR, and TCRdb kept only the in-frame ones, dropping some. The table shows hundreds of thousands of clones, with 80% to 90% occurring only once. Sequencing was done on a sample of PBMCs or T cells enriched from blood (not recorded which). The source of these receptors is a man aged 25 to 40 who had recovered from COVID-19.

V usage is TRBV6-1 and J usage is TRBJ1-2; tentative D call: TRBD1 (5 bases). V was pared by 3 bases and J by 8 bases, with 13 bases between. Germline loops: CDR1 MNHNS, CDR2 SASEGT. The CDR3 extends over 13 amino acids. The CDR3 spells CASSDQQARGYTF. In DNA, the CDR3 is TGTGCCAGCAGTGACCAACAGGCCCGGGGCTACACCTTC.

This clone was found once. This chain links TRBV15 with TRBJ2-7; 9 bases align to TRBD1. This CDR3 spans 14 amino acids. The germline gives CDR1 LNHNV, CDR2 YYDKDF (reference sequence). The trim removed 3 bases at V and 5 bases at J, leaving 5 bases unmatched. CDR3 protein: CATSSVQGADEQYF. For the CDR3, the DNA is TGTGCCACCAGCAGTGTACAGGGGGCCGACGAGCAGTACTTC.

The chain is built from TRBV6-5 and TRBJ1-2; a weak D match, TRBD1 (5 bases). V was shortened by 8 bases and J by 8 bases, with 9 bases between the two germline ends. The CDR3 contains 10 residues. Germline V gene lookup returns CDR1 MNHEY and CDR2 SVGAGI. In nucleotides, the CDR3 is TGTGCCAGCGGGGGGATGGGCTACACCTTC. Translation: CASGGMGYTF.

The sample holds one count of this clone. In DNA form, the CDR3 reads TGTGCTAGTGGGCTGACAGGGGTTGAAGCTTTCTTT. This encodes CASGLTGVEAFF. The chain joins TRBV12-5 to TRBJ1-1; TRBD1 matches 8 bases. Germline CDR1 LGHNT, CDR2 FRNRAP. The CDR3 consists of 12 residues. V shed 6 bases, J shed 7 bases, and the junction held 4 bases outside the gene matches.

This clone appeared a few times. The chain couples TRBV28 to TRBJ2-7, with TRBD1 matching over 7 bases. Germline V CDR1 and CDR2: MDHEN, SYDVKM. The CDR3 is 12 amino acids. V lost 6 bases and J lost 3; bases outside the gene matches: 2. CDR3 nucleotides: TGTGCCAGCAGGACAGGGTTCTACGAGCAGTACTTC. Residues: CASRTGFYEQYF.

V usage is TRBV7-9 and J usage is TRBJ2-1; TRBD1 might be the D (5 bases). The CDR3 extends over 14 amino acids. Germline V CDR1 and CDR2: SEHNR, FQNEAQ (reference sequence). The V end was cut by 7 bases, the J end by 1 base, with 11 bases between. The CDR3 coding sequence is TGTGCCAGCATCAGGGAAGGTTCCTACAATGAGCAGTTCTTC. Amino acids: CASIREGSYNEQFF.

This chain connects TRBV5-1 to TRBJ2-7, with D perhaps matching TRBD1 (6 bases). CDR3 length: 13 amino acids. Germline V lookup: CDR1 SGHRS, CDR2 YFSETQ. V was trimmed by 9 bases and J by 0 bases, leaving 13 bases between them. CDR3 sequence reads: CATSTGSSYEQYF. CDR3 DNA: TGCGCCACCTCGACAGGAAGCTCCTACGAGCAGTACTTC.

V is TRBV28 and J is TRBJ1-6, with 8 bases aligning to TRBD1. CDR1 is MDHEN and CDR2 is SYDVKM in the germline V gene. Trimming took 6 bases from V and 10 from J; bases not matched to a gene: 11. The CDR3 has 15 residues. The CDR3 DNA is TGTGCCAGCAGACGTGGACAGGGAGGAGGGTCACCCCTCCACTTT. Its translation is CASRRGQGGGSPLHF.

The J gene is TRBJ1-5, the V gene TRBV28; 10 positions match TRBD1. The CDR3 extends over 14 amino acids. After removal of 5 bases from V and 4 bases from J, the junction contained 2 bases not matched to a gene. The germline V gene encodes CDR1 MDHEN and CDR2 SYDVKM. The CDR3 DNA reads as TGTGCCAGCAGTACGGGACAGGGGAATCAGCCCCAGCATTTT. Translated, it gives CASSTGQGNQPQHF.

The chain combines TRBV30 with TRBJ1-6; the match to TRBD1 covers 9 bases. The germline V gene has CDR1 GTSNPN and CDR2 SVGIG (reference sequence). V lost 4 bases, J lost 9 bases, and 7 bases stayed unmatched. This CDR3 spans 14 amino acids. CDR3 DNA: TGTGCCTGGATCACCGGGACAGGGAGTTCACCCCTCCACTTT. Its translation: CAWITGTGSSPLHF.

In DNA, the CDR3 is TGTGCCAGCAGTTTTGGGGCGGGAGGGCTGAATGAGCAGTTCTTC. It codes for CASSFGAGGLNEQFF. The genes are TRBV28 and TRBJ2-1; 9 bases are a match to TRBD2. Losses at the gene ends were 3 bases for V and 7 bases for J; bases not matched to a gene: 7. This CDR3 comprises 15 residues. Per germline, CDR1 MDHEN and CDR2 SYDVKM.

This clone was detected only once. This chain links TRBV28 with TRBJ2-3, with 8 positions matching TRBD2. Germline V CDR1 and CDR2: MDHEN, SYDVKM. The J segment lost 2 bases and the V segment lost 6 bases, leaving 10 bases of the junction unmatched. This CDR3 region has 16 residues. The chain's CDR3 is CASSSGGAEVTDTQYF. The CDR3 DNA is TGTGCCAGCAGCTCGGGGGGGGCAGAGGTCACAGATACGCAGTATTTT.

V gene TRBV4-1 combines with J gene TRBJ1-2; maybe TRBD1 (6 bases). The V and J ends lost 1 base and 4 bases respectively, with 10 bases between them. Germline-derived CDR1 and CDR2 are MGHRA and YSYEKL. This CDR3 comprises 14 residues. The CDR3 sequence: CASSQGAGVYGYTF. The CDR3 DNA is TGCGCCAGCAGCCAAGGGGCAGGGGTCTATGGCTACACCTTC.

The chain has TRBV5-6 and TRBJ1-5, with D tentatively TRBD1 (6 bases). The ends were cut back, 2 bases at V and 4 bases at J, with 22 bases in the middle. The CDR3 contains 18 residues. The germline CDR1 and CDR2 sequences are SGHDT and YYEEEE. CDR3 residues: CASSLHPQGPWGNQPQHF. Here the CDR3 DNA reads TGTGCCAGCAGCTTACATCCACAGGGTCCCTGGGGTAATCAGCCCCAGCATTTT.

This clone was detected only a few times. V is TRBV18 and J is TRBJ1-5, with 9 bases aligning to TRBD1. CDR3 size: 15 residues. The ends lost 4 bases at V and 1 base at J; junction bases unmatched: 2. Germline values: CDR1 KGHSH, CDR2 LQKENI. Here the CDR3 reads CASSQGTGSNQPQHF. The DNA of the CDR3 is TGTGCCAGCTCACAAGGGACAGGGAGCAATCAGCCCCAGCATTTT.

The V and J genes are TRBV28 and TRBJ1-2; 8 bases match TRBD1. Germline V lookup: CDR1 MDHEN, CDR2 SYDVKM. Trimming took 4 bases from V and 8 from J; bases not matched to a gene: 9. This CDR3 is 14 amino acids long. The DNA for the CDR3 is TGTGCCAGCAGTTCCGGACAGGGTGGAGAGGGCTACACCTTC. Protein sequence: CASSSGQGGEGYTF.

The CDR3 loop is CASSFWGPTGTGNYGYTF. The CDR3 DNA reads as TGCGCCAGCAGCTTTTGGGGGCCAACCGGGACAGGGAACTATGGCTACACCTTC. This rearrangement joins TRBV5-1 to TRBJ1-2; TRBD1 aligns across 9 bases. After removal of 2 bases from V and 2 bases from J, the junction contained 13 bases not matched to a gene. The CDR3 runs to 18 residues. Per the germline V gene, CDR1 is SGHRS and CDR2 is YFSETQ. The full variable domain, with the rest looked up from reference TRBV5-1 and TRBJ1-2, is KAGVTQTPRYLIKTRGQQVTLSCSPISGHRSVSWYQQTPGQGLQFLFEYFSETQRNKGNFPGRFSGRQFSNSRSEMNVSTLELGDSALYLCASSFWGPTGTGNYGYTFGSGTRLTVV.

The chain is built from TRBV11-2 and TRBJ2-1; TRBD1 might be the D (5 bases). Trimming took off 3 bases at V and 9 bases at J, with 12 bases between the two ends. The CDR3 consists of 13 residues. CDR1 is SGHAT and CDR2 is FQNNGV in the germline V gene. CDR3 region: CASSLEPQVEQFF. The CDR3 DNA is TGTGCCAGCAGCTTGGAGCCACAGGTTGAGCAGTTCTTC.

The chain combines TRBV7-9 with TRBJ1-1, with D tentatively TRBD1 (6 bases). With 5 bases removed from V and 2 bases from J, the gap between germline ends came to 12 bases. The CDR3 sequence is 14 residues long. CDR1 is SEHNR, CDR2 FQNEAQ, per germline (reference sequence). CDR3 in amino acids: CASSPDRYNTEAFF. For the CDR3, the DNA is TGTGCCAGCAGCCCGGACAGATACAACACTGAAGCTTTCTTT.

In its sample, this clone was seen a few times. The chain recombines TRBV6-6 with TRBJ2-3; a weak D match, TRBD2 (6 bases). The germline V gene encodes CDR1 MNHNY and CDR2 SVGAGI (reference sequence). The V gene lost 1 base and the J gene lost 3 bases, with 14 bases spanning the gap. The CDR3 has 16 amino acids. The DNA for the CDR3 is TGTGCCAGCAGTTACTGGGGGGAGCTTCGTACAGATACGCAGTATTTT. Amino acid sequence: CASSYWGELRTDTQYF.

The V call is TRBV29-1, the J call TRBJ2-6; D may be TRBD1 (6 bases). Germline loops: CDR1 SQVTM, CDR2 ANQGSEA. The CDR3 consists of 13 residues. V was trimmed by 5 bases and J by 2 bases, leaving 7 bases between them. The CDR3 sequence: CSVRQAGANVLTF. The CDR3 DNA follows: TGCAGCGTTAGACAGGCTGGGGCCAACGTCCTGACTTTC.

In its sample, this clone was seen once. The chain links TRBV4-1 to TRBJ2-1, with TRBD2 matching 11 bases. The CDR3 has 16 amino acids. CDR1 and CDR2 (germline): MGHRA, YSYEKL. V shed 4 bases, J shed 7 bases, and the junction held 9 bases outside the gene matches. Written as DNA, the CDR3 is TGCGCCAGCAGCCCGATTACTAGCGGGAGTCGGAATGAGCAGTTCTTC. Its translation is CASSPITSGSRNEQFF.